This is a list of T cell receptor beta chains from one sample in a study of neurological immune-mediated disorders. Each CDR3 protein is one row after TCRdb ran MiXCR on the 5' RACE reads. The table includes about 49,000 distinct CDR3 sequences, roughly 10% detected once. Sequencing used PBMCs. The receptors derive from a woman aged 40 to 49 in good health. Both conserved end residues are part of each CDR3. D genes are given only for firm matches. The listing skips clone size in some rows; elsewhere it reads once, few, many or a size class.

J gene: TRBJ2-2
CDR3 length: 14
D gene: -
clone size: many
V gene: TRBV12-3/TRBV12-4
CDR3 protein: CASILRGGTGELFF
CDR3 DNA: TGTGCCAGCATCCTTAGGGGGGGCACCGGGGAGCTGTTTTTT

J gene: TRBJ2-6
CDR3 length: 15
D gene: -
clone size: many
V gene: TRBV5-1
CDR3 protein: CASSLGGSGANVLTF
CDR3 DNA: TGCGCCAGCAGCTTGGGGGGGTCCGGGGCCAACGTCCTGACTTTC

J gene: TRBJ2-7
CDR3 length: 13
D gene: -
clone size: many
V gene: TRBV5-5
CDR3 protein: CASSPWTAYEQYF
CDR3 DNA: TGTGCCAGCAGCCCCTGGACAGCCTACGAGCAGTACTTC

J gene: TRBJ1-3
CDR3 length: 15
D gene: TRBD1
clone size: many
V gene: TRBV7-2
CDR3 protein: CASSFGTGKGNTIYF
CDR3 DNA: TGTGCCAGCAGCTTTGGGACAGGGAAGGGAAACACCATATATTTT

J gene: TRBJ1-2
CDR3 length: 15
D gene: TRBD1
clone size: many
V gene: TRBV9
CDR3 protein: CASSGGDRPEVGYTF
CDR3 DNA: TGTGCCAGCAGCGGTGGGGACAGGCCAGAAGTTGGCTACACCTTC

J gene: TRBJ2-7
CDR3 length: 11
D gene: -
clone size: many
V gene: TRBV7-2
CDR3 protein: CASSLNYEQYF
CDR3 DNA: TGTGCCAGCAGCTTAAACTACGAGCAGTACTTC

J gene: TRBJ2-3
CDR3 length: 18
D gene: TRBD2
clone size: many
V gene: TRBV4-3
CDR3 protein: CASSQDWLAGGGSDTQYF
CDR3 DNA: TGCGCCAGCAGCCAAGATTGGCTAGCGGGGGGAGGGTCAGATACGCAGTATTTT

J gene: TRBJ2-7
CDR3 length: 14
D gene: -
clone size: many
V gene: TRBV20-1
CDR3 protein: CSASTQGGPREQYF
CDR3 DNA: TGCAGTGCTAGTACTCAGGGGGGTCCCAGGGAGCAGTACTTC

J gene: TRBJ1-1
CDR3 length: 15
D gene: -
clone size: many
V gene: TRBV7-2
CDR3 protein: CASSLFEAGNTEAFF
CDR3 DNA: TGTGCCAGCAGCTTATTCGAGGCGGGGAACACTGAAGCTTTCTTT

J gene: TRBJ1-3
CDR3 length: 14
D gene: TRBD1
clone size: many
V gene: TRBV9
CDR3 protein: CASSSGQVEDTIYF
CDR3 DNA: TGTGCCAGCAGTTCAGGACAGGTTGAGGACACCATATATTTT

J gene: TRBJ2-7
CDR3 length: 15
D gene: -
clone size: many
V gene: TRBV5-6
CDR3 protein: CASNFGGTGNYEQYF
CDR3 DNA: TGTGCCAGCAACTTCGGAGGGACCGGAAATTACGAGCAGTACTTC

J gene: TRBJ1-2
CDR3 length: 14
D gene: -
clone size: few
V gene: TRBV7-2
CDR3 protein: CASSITGTLDGYTF
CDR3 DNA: TGTGCCAGCAGCATCACCGGGACGTTGGATGGCTACACCTTC

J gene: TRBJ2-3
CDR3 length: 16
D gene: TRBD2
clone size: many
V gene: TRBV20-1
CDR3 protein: CSATPHGGGAYDTQYF
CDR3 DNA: TGCAGTGCCACTCCCCACGGGGGGGGCGCGTACGATACGCAGTATTTT

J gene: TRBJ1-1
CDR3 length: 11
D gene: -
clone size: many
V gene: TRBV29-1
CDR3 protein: CSVPRGTEAFF
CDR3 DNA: TGCAGCGTCCCGAGGGGGACTGAAGCTTTCTTT

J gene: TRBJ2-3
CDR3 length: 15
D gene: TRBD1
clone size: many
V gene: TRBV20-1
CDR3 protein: CSARDRDRSTDTQYF
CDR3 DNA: TGCAGTGCTAGAGACCGGGACAGGAGCACAGATACGCAGTATTTT

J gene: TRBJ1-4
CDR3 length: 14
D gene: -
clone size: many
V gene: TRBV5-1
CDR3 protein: CASSPGQLNEKLFF
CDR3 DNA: TGCGCCAGCAGCCCAGGACAGCTTAATGAAAAACTGTTTTTT

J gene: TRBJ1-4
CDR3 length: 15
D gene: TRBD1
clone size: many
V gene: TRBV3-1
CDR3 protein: CASSQMTGANEKLFF
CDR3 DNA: TGTGCCAGCAGCCAGATGACAGGGGCTAATGAAAAACTGTTTTTT

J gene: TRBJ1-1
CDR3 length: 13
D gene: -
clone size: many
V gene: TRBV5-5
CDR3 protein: CASSLGAEGEAFF
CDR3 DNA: TGTGCCAGCAGCTTGGGGGCAGAGGGTGAAGCTTTCTTT

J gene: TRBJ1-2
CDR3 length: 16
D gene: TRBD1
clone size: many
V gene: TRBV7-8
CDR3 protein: CASSFHPGQGNYGYTF
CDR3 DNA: TGTGCCAGCAGCTTCCACCCGGGACAGGGGAACTATGGCTACACCTTC

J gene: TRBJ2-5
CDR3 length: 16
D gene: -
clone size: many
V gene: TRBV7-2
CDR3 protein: CASSLYIGTAGETQYF
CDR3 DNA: TGTGCCAGCAGCTTATACATTGGGACCGCGGGGGAGACCCAGTACTTC

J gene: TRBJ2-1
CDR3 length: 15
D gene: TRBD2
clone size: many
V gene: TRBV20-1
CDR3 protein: CSARDVGGPQNEQFF
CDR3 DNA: TGCAGTGCTAGAGATGTGGGAGGGCCGCAGAATGAGCAGTTCTTC

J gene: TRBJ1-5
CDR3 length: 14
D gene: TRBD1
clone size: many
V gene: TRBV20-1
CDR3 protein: CSARQGANNQPQHF
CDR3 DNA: TGCAGTGCGAGACAGGGGGCTAACAATCAGCCCCAGCATTTT

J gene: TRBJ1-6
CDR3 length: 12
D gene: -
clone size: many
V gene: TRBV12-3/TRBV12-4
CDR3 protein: CATVGGNSPLHF
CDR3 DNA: TGTGCCACGGTGGGGGGTAATTCACCCCTCCACTTT

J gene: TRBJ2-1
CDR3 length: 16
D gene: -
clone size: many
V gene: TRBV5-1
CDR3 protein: CASSATGDFSYNEQFF
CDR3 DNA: TGCGCCAGCAGCGCAACAGGGGACTTCTCCTACAATGAGCAGTTCTTC

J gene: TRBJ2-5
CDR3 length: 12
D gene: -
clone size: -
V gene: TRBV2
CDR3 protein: CASDTPPVTQYF
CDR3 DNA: TGTGCCAGCGATACCCCCCCGGTGACCCAGTACTTC

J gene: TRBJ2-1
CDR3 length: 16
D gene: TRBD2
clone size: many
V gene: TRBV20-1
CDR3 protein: CSARDPGGSSYNEQFF
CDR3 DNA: TGCAGTGCTAGAGATCCGGGGGGTAGCTCCTACAATGAGCAGTTCTTC

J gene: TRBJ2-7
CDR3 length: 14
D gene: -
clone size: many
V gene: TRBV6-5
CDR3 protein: CASSYGVWGDEQYF
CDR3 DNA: TGTGCCAGCAGTTACGGTGTCTGGGGCGACGAGCAGTACTTC

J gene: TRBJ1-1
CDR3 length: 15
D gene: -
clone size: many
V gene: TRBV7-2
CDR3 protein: CASSPNRGGNTEAFF
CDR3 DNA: TGTGCCAGCAGTCCCAACCGCGGGGGTAACACTGAAGCTTTCTTT

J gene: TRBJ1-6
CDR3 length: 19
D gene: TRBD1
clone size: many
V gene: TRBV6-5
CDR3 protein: CASGDRAVEAGVYNSPLHF
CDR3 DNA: TGTGCCAGCGGGGACAGAGCTGTAGAGGCTGGGGTATATAATTCACCCCTCCACTTT

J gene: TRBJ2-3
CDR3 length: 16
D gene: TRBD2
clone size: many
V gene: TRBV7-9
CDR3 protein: CASSQPGTSLRSTQYF
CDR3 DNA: TGTGCCAGCAGCCAACCCGGGACTAGCCTACGAAGTACGCAGTATTTT

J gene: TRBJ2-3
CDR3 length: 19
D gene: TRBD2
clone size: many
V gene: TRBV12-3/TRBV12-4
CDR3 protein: CASSFRRRTSGTSTDTQYF
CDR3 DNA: TGTGCCAGCAGTTTCCGGAGGCGGACTAGCGGGACCTCCACAGATACGCAGTATTTT

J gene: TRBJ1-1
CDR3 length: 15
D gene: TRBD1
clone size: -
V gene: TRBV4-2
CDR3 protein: CANSQPGQGIPEAFF
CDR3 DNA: TGTGCCAACAGCCAACCCGGACAGGGGATCCCTGAAGCTTTCTTT

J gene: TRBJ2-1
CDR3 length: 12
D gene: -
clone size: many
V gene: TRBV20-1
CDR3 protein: CSATRNRNEQFF
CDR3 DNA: TGCAGTGCTACCAGGAACCGTAATGAGCAGTTCTTC

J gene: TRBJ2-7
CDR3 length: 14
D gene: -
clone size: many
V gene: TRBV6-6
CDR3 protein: CASSAQKFPYEQYF
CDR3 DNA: TGTGCCAGCAGTGCGCAGAAGTTCCCCTACGAGCAGTACTTC

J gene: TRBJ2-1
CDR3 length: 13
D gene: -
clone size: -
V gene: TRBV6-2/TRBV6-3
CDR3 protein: CASNPGGYNEQFF
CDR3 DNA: TGTGCCAGTAACCCTGGGGGCTACAATGAGCAGTTCTTC

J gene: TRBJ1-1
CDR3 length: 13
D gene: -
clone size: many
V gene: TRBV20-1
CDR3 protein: CSANEGFLTEAFF
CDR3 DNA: TGCAGTGCTAATGAAGGGTTTCTGACTGAAGCTTTCTTT

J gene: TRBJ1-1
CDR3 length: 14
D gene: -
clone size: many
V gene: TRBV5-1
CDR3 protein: CASSSQGLNTEAFF
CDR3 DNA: TGCGCCAGCAGCTCCCAGGGTTTGAACACTGAAGCTTTCTTT

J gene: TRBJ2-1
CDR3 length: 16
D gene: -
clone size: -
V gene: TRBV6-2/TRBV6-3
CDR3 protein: CASRHGTGLTYNEQFF
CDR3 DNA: TGTGCCAGCAGGCACGGGACGGGGCTCACCTACAATGAGCAGTTCTTC

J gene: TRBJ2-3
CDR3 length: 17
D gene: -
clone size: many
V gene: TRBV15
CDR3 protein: CATSRDRNGGYTDTQYF
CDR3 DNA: TGTGCCACCAGCAGAGATCGTAACGGGGGTTACACAGATACGCAGTATTTT

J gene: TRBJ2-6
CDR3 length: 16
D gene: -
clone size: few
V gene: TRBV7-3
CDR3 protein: CASSLRTDSGANVLTF
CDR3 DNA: TGTGCCAGCAGCCTCCGGACAGACTCTGGGGCCAACGTCCTGACTTTC

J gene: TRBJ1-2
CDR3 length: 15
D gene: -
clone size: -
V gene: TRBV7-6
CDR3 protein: CASSSSWLPRAGYTF
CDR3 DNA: TGTGCCAGCAGCTCCTCTTGGCTACCTCGGGCTGGCTACACCTTC

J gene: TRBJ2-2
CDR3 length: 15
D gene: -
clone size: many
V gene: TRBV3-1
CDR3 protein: CASTLGGGETGELFF
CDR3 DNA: TGTGCCAGCACCCTCGGTGGAGGGGAAACCGGGGAGCTGTTTTTT

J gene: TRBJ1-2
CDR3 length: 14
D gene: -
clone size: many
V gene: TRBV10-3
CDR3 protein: CAISESMGTYGYTF
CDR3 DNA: TGTGCCATCAGTGAGTCGATGGGAACCTATGGCTACACCTTC

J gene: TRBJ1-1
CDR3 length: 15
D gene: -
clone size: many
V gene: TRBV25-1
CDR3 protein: CASSVYRELNTEAFF
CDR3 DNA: TGTGCCAGCAGTGTCTACAGGGAATTGAACACTGAAGCTTTCTTT

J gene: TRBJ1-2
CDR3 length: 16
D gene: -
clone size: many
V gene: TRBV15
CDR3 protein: CATSRNRLDIYYGYTF
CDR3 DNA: TGTGCCACCAGCAGAAACAGGCTGGACATATACTATGGCTACACCTTC

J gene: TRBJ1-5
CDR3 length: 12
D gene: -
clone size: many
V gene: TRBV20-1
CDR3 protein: CSASGSNQPQHF
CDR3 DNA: TGCAGTGCCTCGGGGAGCAATCAGCCCCAGCATTTT

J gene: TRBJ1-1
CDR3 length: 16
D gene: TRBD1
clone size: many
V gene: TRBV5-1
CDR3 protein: CASSLAPTGLNTEAFF
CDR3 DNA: TGCGCCAGCAGCTTGGCCCCGACAGGGCTGAACACTGAAGCTTTCTTT

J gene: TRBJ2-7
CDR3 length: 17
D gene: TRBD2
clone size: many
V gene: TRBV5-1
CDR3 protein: CASSIGTSGRGVNEQYF
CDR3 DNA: TGCGCCAGCAGCATCGGGACTAGCGGGAGAGGAGTTAACGAGCAGTACTTC

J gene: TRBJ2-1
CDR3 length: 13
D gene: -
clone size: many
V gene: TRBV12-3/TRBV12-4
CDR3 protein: CASSAGPYNEQFF
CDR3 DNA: TGTGCCAGCAGTGCCGGGCCTTACAATGAGCAGTTCTTC

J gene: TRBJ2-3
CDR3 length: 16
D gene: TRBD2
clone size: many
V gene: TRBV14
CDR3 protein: CASSQESGTRLDTQYF
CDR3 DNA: TGTGCCAGCAGCCAAGAGTCCGGGACTAGATTAGATACGCAGTATTTT

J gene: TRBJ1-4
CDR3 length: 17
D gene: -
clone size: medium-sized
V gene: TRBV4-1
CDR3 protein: CASRYRPSRTTNEKLFF
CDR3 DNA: TGCGCCAGCAGGTACAGGCCCTCCAGGACAACTAATGAAAAACTGTTTTTT

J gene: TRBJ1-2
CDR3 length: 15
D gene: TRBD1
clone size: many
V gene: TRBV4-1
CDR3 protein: CASSQPTGLLDGYTF
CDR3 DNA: TGCGCCAGCAGCCAACCGACAGGGCTCCTCGATGGCTACACCTTC

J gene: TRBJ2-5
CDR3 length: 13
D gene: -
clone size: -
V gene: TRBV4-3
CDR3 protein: CASSWRVQETQYF
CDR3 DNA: TGCGCCAGCAGCTGGAGAGTCCAAGAGACCCAGTACTTC

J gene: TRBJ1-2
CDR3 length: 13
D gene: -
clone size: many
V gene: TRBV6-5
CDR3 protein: CASRLGVNYGYTF
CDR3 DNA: TGTGCCAGCCGGTTAGGGGTTAACTATGGCTACACCTTC

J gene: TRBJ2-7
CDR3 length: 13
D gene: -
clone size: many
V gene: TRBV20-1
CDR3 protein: CSVPGRRTYEQYF
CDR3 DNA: TGCAGTGTTCCCGGTCGTCGGACCTACGAGCAGTACTTC